This TCR beta chain stems from a study of T-cell reconstitution after alpha-beta-depleted transplantation in children. Unique molecular identifiers tagged the TCRbeta library. TCRdb processed the PCR reads anew with MiXCR; each CDR3 protein has one entry. The table includes 300,000 to 400,000 distinct CDR3 sequences, approximately 23% detected once. Study results and caveats: When one year had passed after transplant, most T-cell counts and diversity came from newly produced T cells. The origin of high day-60 TCRbeta diversity in some patients lay in surviving recipient T cells and thymic progenitors.

The germline V and J ends were trimmed by 7 bases and 4 bases, with 16 bases remaining between them. CDR3 size: 15 residues. This clonotype was counted ten times or more. The antigen remains undetermined. The chain couples TRBV12-3 or TRBV12-4 to TRBJ2-2; possibly TRBD1 for D (5 bases). Specimen: PBMCs, mostly from graft donor cells, collected 180 days after TCRalphabeta/CD19-depleted stem cell transplant. The clonotype originates from a male patient aged 5 to 17 who had a stem cell transplant for acute lymphoblastic leukemia, so the T cells may come from the graft donor. The CDR3 DNA reads as TGTGCCAGCAAACCCCCTCCTAGGGGCACCGGGGAGCTGTTTTTT. Amino acid sequence: CASKPPPRGTGELFF.